This TCR beta chain was observed in a study of shared clonotypes between healthy human individuals. The protocol was immunoSEQ multiplex PCR, while the TCRdb copy is restricted to in-frame clones and leaves out a portion. The sample holds some 660,000 clones; roughly 72% are singletons and the top ten take around 2%. The V and J ends lost 1 base and 4 bases respectively, with 8 bases between them. The CDR3 runs 15 residues. From germline, CDR1 is MNHEY and CDR2 SMNVEV (reference sequence). This receptor was identified in a woman aged 25 to 39 in good health. The specimen was memory CD4+ T cells sorted from blood. Subset described: CD45RA-negative fraction. J is TRBJ2-6 and V is TRBV27; D gene ambiguous. CDR3 coding DNA: TGTGCCAGCAGTTTATACGGAACAGGGGCCAACGTCCTGACTTTC. Translated: CASSLYGTGANVLTF.